This T cell receptor (beta chain) was documented in a study of graft-versus-host responses after intestinal transplantation (dated by TCRdb to about 2021). For the study in its entirety: The transplants that recipients received were multivisceral, liver-intestinal, or isolated intestinal. Every recipient was given anti-thymocyte globulin induction, followed by roughly 3 years of maintenance tacrolimus and steroids. Bulk TCR-beta CDR3 sequencing was used to track graft-versus-host and host-versus-graft alloreactive T cell clones in the graft, circulation and bone marrow after intestinal transplantation. Alloreactive clones were identified by sequencing pre-transplant mixed lymphocyte reaction products and comparing them with unstimulated pre-transplant donor and recipient T cells. Of the roughly 25 intestinal transplant recipients enrolled in the cohort, one of whom was a retransplant, 3 patients without pretransplant specimens were excluded. Donor T cell macrochimerism was defined as a peak of at least 4% donor T cells among recipient peripheral blood mononuclear cells. Samples from a few later patients were sequenced in-house on an Illumina MiSeq with MiXCR processing rather than by the commercial service. What the research found in general, with its limitations: Conclusions were limited by the relatively low number and heterogeneity of intestinal transplant patients. GvH clones turned up in recipient bone marrow, with some appearing earlier in ileal mucosa or blood, a pattern consistent with an intestinal mucosal origin. Patients with donor T cell macrochimerism had high GvH to HvG T cell clonal ratios in their allografts. Early after transplant, peak levels of circulating GvH clones were found to be associated with declines in HvG clones.

From the cysteine through the phenylalanine, the CDR3 covers 16 amino acids. This entry keeps only the CDR3 DNA: 48 bases, framed from base 1. CDR1 MNHNY and CDR2 SVGAGI are derived from the germline V gene (reference sequence). At the junction V is shortened by 6 bases and J by 7 bases; bases outside the gene matches: 11. In the paper's terms, the time point label means: cells obtained before transplantation from donor or recipient. In the mixed lymphocyte reactions, approximately 200,000 CFSE-labeled pre-transplant responders were plated with approximately 200,000 irradiated violet-dye-labeled stimulators and cultured for over 5 days. Proliferating CD3+CD4+CFSE-low and CD3+CD8+CFSE-low responder cells were FACS-sorted on a BD Influx sorter after the mixed lymphocyte reaction. Library generation was performed with the immunoSEQ multiplex PCR assay. In most patients, genomic DNA was isolated using the Qiagen DNeasy Blood and Tissue Kit and sent frozen to Adaptive Biotechnologies for TCR sequencing. High-throughput TCR-beta CDR3 sequencing of genomic DNA from most patients was performed by Adaptive Biotechnologies. From the authors' description of their analysis: Adaptive's ImmunoSEQ software supplied the TCR sequencing data for 18 patients, while MiXCR and VDJtools were used to process a few other patients. To correct CD4 versus CD8 sorting errors, any sequence found in both subsets at a frequency ratio below 5:1 was removed. CDR3 nucleotide sequences shared between donor and recipient were removed because the origin of such sequences could not be assigned. Alloreactive clones required at least 2-fold expansion over unstimulated cells and minimum CFSE-low frequency of 0.002% (template counts) or 0.001% (read counts). Clones were considered mappable if detected in sequenced pre-transplant spleen, lymph node, or MLR CFSE-low populations of the donor or recipient. Cumulative frequency of alloreactive clones was calculated as a percentage of all sequences weighted by copy number. Sourced from immuneACCESS, this table was stored by TCRdb with only in-frame sequences that have V and J called. A share of the clones is absent; for the studies checked, an unresolved V gene accounts for under half, and the remainder has no known explanation. That table is the source of V, J and clone size, and D and trimming were worked out from the DNA. Present in this sample are approximately 5,100 clones, around a quarter of which were seen just once. Of the sample, approximately 26% is held by the ten largest clones.

This clone counts as medium-sized (0.01 to 0.1%). No qualities accompany the bases; no much larger clone lies one base away. The TCR originated in a human patient who was an organ donor for intestinal transplantation. This sample comprised alloreactive CD8+ T cells from a mixed lymphocyte reaction culture, obtained before transplantation. The cell subset or site label of this sample denotes: CFSE-low proliferating T cells sorted from roughly six-day pre-transplant mixed lymphocyte reaction (GvH or HvG direction). The chain is made from TRBV6-6 and TRBJ2-3; a stretch of 12 junction bases matches TRBD1. The CDR3 reads as follows: CASSSNQGQGANTQYF. The sequenced DNA is TGTGCCAGCAGCTCAAACCAGGGACAGGGGGCAAATACGCAGTATTTT.